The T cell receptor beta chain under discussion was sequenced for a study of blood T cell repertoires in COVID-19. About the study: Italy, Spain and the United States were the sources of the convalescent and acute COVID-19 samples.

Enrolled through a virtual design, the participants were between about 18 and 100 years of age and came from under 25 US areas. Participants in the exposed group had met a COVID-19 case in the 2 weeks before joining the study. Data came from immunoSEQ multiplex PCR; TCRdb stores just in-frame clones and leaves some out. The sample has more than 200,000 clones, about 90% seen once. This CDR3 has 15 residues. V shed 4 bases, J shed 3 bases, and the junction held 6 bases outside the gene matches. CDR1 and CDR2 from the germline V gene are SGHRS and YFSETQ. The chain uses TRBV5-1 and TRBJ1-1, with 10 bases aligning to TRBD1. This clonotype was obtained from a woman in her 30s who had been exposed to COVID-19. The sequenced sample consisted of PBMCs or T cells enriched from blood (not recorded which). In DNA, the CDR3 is TGCGCCAGCAGCGCCGACAGGGGGCTTGACACTGAAGCTTTCTTT. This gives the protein CASSADRGLDTEAFF.